The clone carrying this T cell receptor (beta chain) was seen ten or more times. The antigen remains unidentified. Attached unique molecular identifiers marked individual cDNA molecules. TCRdb re-called the 5' RACE reads through MiXCR, storing one row per CDR3 protein. The table shows 80,000 to 100,000 distinct CDR3 sequences, with around 15% occurring only once. This specimen belongs to a study of early T cells in non-severe SARS-CoV-2 infection. Study-wide context: The study sequenced bulk RNA from unsorted whole blood, with chains unpaired. Study-wide points: VDJdb-based annotation leaned toward anti-spike CD8 responses and missed private and CD4 specificities.

Trimming removed 5 bases from V and 5 bases from J, with 10 bases in between. This CDR3 is 14 amino acids long. Germline assignment: CDR1 MRHNA and CDR2 SNTAGT. The source is an adult who was a healthcare worker with PCR-confirmed SARS-CoV-2 infection or an uninfected control (not recorded which). The specimen sequenced was whole blood. The rearrangement joins TRBV6-4 to TRBJ1-6, with D uncertain. In nucleotides, the CDR3 is TGTGCCAGCAGTCGAATTCATAATAATTCACCCCTCCACTTT. Amino acid sequence: CASSRIHNNSPLHF.